Presented here are 9 T cell receptor beta chains from one specimen sequenced in a study of T cells in Graves' hyperthyroidism and ophthalmopathy. Amplification of TCR beta CDR3 regions was performed using RNA transcripts as template. The TCR CDR3 was amplified in a first-round RT-PCR using the HTBI primer set. A single record per CDR3 protein comes from TCRdb applying MiXCR to the multiplex PCR reads. This repertoire shows approximately 510,000 distinct CDR3 sequences, 46% found once; its top ten account for roughly 45%. The sequencing sample was made of peripheral blood or thyroid tissue (not recorded which). The receptors were gathered from an adult woman with Graves' disease, either hyperthyroidism or ophthalmopathy (not recorded which).

In its sample, this clonotype was seen a few times. This sequence joins TRBV7-2 and TRBJ2-5; 13 nucleotides agree with TRBD2. With V trimmed by 5 bases and J by 4 bases, 7 bases remained unmatched. Germline assignment: CDR1 SGHTA and CDR2 FQGNSA. The CDR3 contains 16 residues. CDR3 bases: TGTGCCAGCAGCCGAGGACTAGCGGGAGTGGCAGAGACCCAGTACTTC. Translation gives CASSRGLAGVAETQYF.

This clonotype was recorded once. The V call is TRBV10-3, the J call TRBJ1-2; 8 bases are a match to TRBD1. Germline V gene sequence: CDR1 ENHRY, CDR2 SYGVKD. The CDR3 totals 13 residues. J gave up 2 bases and V 10 bases, and 6 bases lay outside the gene matches. The CDR3: CATRTGSNYGYTF. The CDR3 DNA reads TGTGCCACCAGGACAGGGTCAAACTATGGCTACACCTTC.

As regards this clonotype: At one of its ends the junction is not consistent with the germline gene, which may arise from a read error. The chain uses TRBV9 and TRBJ1-5; TRBD1 aligns across 7 bases. Per the germline V gene, CDR1 is SGDLS and CDR2 is YYNGEE. The CDR3 is 16 amino acids. The CDR3 region has the DNA TGTACCAGCAGCGCGCACGGACAGGAGGCGGGTCAGCCCCAGCATTTT. It specifies CTSSAHGQEAGQPQHF. Looking up the rest from reference TRBV9 and TRBJ1-5 gives the full variable domain: DSGVTQTPKHLITATGQRVTLRCSPRSGDLSVYWYQQSLDQGLQFLIQYYNGEERAKGNILERFSAQQFPDLHSELNLSSLELGDSALYFCTSSAHGQEAGQPQHFGDGTRLSIL.

In its sample, this clonotype was seen many times. V and J are TRBV6-1 and TRBJ1-2; D is unresolved. Trimming took 1 base from V and 2 from J, leaving 8 bases between them. The V gene's germline CDR1 is MNHNS and CDR2 SASEGT. CDR3 length equals 14 residues. CDR3 sequence (DNA): TGTGCCAGCAGTGAAGACAGATACAACTATGGCTACACCTTC. Amino acid sequence: CASSEDRYNYGYTF.

V gene TRBV5-1 combines with J gene TRBJ2-5, with 7 bases fitting TRBD1. Per the germline V gene, CDR1 is SGHRS and CDR2 is YFSETQ. The CDR3 runs to 15 residues. Trimming took 9 bases from V and 2 from J; bases not matched to a gene: 13. The CDR3 nucleotides read TGCGCCAACGCTTCGTACGGGACAGCTCAAGAGACCCAGTACTTC. Translating it yields CANASYGTAQETQYF.

This clonotype was counted many times. The chain couples TRBV25-1 to TRBJ2-6, with D perhaps matching TRBD2 (7 bases). The CDR3 runs to 16 residues. Germline V gives CDR1 MGHDK, CDR2 SYGVNS. V shed 0 bases and J shed 4 bases, with 10 bases lying between them. The CDR3, as DNA: TGTGCCAGCAGTGAATACGGGGGGCTCGGGGCCAACGTCCTGACTTTC. Amino acids: CASSEYGGLGANVLTF.

A few counts support this clonotype. This rearrangement joins TRBV29-1 to TRBJ2-7, with 7 positions matching TRBD2. Germline trimming cut 8 bases from V and 5 bases from J; bases unmatched to any gene: 9. Germline V gives CDR1 SQVTM, CDR2 ANQGSEA. This CDR3 comprises 12 residues. The CDR3 region is CSSSGGRDEQYF. The CDR3 region has the DNA TGCAGCTCTTCGGGGGGACGAGACGAGCAGTACTTC.

The J gene is TRBJ1-1, the V gene TRBV12-3 or TRBV12-4; maybe TRBD1 (5 bases). Trimming took off 1 base at V and 3 bases at J, with 21 bases between the two ends. The CDR3 has 18 amino acids. The CDR3 DNA sequence: TGTGCCAGCAGTTTAGGTCTAGCGGGGACCGGGGAGGACACTGAAGCTTTCTTT. It codes for CASSLGLAGTGEDTEAFF.

This clonotype was counted at least ten times. This chain connects TRBV7-9 to TRBJ2-3, with D unclear. CDR3 length: 14 amino acids. Germline V CDR1 and CDR2: SEHNR, FQNEAQ (reference sequence). Trimming removed 2 bases from V and 0 bases from J, with 6 bases in between. The CDR3 reads CASSLQASTDTQYF. The CDR3 DNA is TGTGCCAGCAGCTTACAGGCTAGCACAGATACGCAGTATTTT.